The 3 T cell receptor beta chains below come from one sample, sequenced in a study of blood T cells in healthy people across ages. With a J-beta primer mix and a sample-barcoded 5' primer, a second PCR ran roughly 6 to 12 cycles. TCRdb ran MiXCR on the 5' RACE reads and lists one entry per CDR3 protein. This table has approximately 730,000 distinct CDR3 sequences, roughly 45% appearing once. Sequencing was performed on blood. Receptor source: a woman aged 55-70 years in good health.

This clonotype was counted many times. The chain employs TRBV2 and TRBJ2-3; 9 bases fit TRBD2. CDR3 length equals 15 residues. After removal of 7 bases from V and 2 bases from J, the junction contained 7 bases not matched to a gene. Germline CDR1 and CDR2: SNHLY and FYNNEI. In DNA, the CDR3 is TGTGCCAGCACGCTAGCGGGACTCCTCACAGATACGCAGTATTTT. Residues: CASTLAGLLTDTQYF.

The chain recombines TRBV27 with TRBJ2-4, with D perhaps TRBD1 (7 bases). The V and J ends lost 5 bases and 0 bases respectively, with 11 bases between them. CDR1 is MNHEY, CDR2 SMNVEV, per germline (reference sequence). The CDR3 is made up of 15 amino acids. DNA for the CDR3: TGTGCCAGCAGTAGACAGGGACTAGCCAAAAACATTCAGTACTTC. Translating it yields CASSRQGLAKNIQYF.

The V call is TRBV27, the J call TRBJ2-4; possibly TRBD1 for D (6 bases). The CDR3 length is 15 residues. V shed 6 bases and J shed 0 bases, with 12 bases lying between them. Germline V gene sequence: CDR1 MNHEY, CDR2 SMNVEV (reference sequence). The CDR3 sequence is CASSRNRVAKNIQYF. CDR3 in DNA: TGTGCCAGCAGCAGAAACAGGGTAGCCAAAAACATTCAGTACTTC.